The sequence of this T cell receptor beta chain was determined in a study of T cells in Graves' hyperthyroidism and ophthalmopathy. Study-level background: Peripheral blood was drawn at first diagnosis, prior to all treatment.

Amplified TCR beta CDR3 regions derived from RNA transcripts. Using the HTBI primer set, a first-round RT-PCR was run on the TCR CDR3. TCRdb redid the calling of the multiplex PCR reads with MiXCR, one entry per CDR3 protein. The table lists some 350,000 distinct CDR3 sequences, 15% to 17% of them singletons. General study points: Most thyroid clonotypes with frequency above 0.001 were detected in blood.

Many counts were recorded for this clonotype. Its antigen remains unknown. Sequencing was performed on blood. The clonotype originates from a woman younger than 35 with Graves' hyperthyroidism that later progressed to Graves' ophthalmopathy.

CDR3 nucleotide sequence: TGCGCCAGCAGCCTTTTAAGACAGGGGTCCTACAATGAGCAGTTCTTC. This gives the protein CASSLLRQGSYNEQFF. The J gene is TRBJ2-1, the V gene TRBV4-1; TRBD1 matches at 8 bases. Per the germline V gene, CDR1 is MGHRA and CDR2 is YSYEKL. This CDR3 is 16 amino acids long. With V trimmed by 4 bases and J by 1 base, 6 bases remained unmatched.